This TCR beta chain derives from a study of T cells in localized non-small cell lung cancer. Germline values: CDR1 MNHGY, CDR2 SAAAGT. Trimming at V came to 5 bases and at J to 1 base, leaving 3 bases not matched to a gene. The CDR3 contains 15 residues. This clone turned up a few times. Its antigen remains unidentified. Overall study results and limits: Sequencing, confined to only one tumor region, leaves heterogeneity possible. The study detected a median roughly 50 of the top 100 tumor clones in adjacent lung. Longer survival (overall) was linked to higher T cell density in blood. T cell clonality was highest in uninvolved adjacent lung, above tumor.

The assay was immunoSEQ multiplex PCR, and TCRdb's table has in-frame clones only and misses some. The repertoire has thousands of clones, 50% to 60% of them found once; the top ten carry around 8%. This sequence joins TRBV6-8 and TRBJ2-7; 12 bases are a match to TRBD2. Sequenced here: lymph node tissue, sampled before any cancer treatment. This TCR derives from a male donor aged 60 or over with stage I squamous cell lung carcinoma. The chain's CDR3 is CASSGGLAGSYEQYF. CDR3 bases: TGTGCCAGCAGTGGAGGACTAGCGGGGTCCTACGAGCAGTACTTC.